This T cell receptor beta chain is from a study of shared clonotypes between healthy human individuals. General observations from the study: Sampling was confined to blood; repertoires within tissues likely differ. Sharing across four donors was highest in naive CD4 (approximately 5%) and lowest in memory CD8 (roughly 0.4%).

Concerning this clone itself: Its specificity is not known.

The CDR3 has 12 residues. The germline V and J ends were trimmed by 3 bases and 6 bases, with 8 bases remaining between them. The germline V gene has CDR1 WSHSY and CDR2 SAAADI. Naive CD8 cells lacked CD45RO and underwent positive selection for CCR7, leaving out terminally differentiated effector memory CD45RA+ cells. Every contributor of samples was a Caucasian grown-up residing in Nashville, Tennessee. Authors' processing steps: Filtering differed because ImmunoSEQ produced junction-only sequences that carried no quality scores. Assay used: immunoSEQ multiplex PCR; TCRdb lists only in-frame clones, some missing. V and J calls and clone size are as listed in that table; D and trimming were resolved from the DNA. This table has just over 2,000,000 clones, about 95% appearing once.

The sample comprised naive CD8+ T cells sorted from blood. The receptor's source is a man aged 18 to 29 in good health. The rearrangement links TRBV10-2 to TRBJ1-2, with D possibly being TRBD1 (5 bases). The CDR3 DNA reads TGCGCCAGCAGTGATGGGGACCATGGCTACACCTTC. Amino acids: CASSDGDHGYTF.